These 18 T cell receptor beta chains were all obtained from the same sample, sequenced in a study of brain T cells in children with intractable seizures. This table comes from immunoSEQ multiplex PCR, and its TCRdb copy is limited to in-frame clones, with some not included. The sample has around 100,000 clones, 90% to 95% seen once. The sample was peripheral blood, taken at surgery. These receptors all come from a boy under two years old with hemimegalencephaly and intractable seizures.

CDR3 in DNA: TGTGCCACGGAACTACCGGGACAACAAAACATTCAGTACTTC. Protein: CATELPGQQNIQYF. This chain links TRBV15 with TRBJ2-4; tentative D call: TRBD1 (6 bases). Between the trimmed V and J ends, which lost 9 bases and 5 bases, there was a span of 17 bases. The CDR3 extends over 14 amino acids. CDR1 LNHNV and CDR2 YYDKDF come from the germline V gene (reference sequence).

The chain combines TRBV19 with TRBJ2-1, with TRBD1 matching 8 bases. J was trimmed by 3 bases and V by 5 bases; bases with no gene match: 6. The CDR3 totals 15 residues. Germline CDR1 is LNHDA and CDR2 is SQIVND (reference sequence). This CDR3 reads CASSSTGVDYNEQFF. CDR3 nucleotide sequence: TGTGCCAGTAGTTCGACAGGGGTTGACTACAATGAGCAGTTCTTC.

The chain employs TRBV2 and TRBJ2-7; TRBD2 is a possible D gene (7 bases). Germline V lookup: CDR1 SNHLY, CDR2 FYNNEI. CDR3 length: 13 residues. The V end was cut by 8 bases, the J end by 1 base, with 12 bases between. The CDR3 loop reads CASGGGPSYEQYF. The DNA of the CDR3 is TGTGCCAGCGGGGGGGGCCCTTCCTACGAGCAGTACTTC. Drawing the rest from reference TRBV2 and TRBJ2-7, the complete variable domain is EPEVTQTPSHQVTQMGQEVILRCVPISNHLYFYWYRQILGQKVEFLVSFYNNEISEKSEIFDDQFSVERPDGSNFTLKIRSTKLEDSAMYFCASGGGPSYEQYFGPGTRLTVT.

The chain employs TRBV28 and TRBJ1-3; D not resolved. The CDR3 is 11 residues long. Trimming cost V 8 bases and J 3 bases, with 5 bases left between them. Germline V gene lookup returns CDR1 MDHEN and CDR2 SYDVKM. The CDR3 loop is CASAIGNTIYF. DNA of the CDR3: TGTGCCAGCGCAATTGGAAACACCATATATTTT.

The CDR3 DNA reads as TGTGCCAGCAGCCTCCGGCTAGCGGGGGACACCGGGGAGCTGTTTTTT. The encoded protein is CASSLRLAGDTGELFF. This chain links TRBV11-2 with TRBJ2-2, with TRBD2 identical over 10 bases. This CDR3 comprises 16 residues. Trimming took 5 bases from V and 3 from J; bases not matched to a gene: 6. CDR1 and CDR2 (germline): SGHAT, FQNNGV.

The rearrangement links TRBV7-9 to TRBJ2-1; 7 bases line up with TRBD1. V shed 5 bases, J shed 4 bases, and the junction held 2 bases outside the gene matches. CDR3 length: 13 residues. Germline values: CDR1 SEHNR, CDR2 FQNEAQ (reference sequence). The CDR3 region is CASSPGQYNEQFF. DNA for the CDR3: TGTGCCAGCAGCCCGGGACAGTACAATGAGCAGTTCTTC.

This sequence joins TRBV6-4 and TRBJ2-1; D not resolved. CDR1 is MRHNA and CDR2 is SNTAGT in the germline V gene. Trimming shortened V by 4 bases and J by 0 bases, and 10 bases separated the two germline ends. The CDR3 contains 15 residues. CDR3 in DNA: TGTGCCAGCAGTGTGGGCAGGAGCTCCTACAATGAGCAGTTCTTC. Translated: CASSVGRSSYNEQFF.

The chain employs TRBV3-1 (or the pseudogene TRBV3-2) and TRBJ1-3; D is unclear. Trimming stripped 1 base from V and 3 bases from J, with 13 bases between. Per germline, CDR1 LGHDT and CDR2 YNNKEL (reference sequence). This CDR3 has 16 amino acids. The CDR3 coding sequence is TGTGCCAGCAGCCAAGGCCCCCAAGTGCATGGAAACACCATATATTTT. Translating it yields CASSQGPQVHGNTIYF.

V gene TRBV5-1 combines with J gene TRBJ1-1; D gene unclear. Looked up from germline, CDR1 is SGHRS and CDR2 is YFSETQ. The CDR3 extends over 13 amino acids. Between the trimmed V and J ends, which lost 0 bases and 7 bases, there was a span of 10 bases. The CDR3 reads CASSLAEEGEAFF. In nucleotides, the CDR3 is TGCGCCAGCAGCTTGGCCGAGGAGGGTGAAGCTTTCTTT.

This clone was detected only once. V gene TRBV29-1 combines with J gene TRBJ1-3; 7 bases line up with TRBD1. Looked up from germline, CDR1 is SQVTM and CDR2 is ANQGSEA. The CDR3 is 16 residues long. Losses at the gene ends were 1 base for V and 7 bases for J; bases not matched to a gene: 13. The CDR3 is CSVEAGTRQGRNTIYF. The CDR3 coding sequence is TGCAGCGTTGAAGCCGGAACTAGACAGGGAAGGAACACCATATATTTT.

CDR3 amino acids: CASSLPGLESYNEQFF. The CDR3 region has the DNA TGCGCCAGCAGCTTGCCAGGGTTGGAGTCCTACAATGAGCAGTTCTTC. The rearrangement links TRBV5-1 to TRBJ2-1; possible D gene TRBD1, 5 bases. CDR1 is SGHRS and CDR2 is YFSETQ in the germline V gene. The CDR3 has 16 amino acids. V lost 1 base, J lost 1 base, and 12 bases lay in between.

The CDR3 sequence is CASSSRPSGRESTSTDTQYF. The CDR3 DNA reads TGTGCCAGCAGCTCGCGCCCTAGCGGGAGGGAATCGACTAGCACAGATACGCAGTATTTT. V is TRBV9 and J is TRBJ2-3; 12 positions agree with TRBD2. The CDR3 spans 20 residues. Looked up from germline, CDR1 is SGDLS and CDR2 is YYNGEE. V lost 4 bases to trimming and J lost 0 bases; unmatched junction nucleotides: 15.

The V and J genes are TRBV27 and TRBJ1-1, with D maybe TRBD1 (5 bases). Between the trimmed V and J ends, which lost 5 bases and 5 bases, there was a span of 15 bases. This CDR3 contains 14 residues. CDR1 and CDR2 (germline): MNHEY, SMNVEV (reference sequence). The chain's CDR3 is CASSPQGEGTEAFF. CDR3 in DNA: TGTGCCAGCAGTCCCCAGGGTGAAGGAACTGAAGCTTTCTTT.

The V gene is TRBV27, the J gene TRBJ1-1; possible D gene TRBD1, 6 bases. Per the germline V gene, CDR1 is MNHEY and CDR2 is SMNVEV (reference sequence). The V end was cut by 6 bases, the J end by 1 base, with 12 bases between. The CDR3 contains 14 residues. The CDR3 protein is CASRRGQQNTEAFF. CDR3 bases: TGTGCCAGCAGGCGGGGACAACAGAACACTGAAGCTTTCTTT.

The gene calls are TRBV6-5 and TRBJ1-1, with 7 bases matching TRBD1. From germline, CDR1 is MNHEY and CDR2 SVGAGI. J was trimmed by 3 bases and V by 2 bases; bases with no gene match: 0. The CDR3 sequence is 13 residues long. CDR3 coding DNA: TGTGCCAGCAGTTACACAGGGGACACTGAAGCTTTCTTT. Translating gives CASSYTGDTEAFF.

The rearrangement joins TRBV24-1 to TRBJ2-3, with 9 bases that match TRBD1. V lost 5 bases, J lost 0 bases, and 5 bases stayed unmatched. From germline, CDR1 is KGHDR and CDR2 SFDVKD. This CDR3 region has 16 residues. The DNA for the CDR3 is TGTGCCACCAGTGGGGGACAGGGTTCTAGCACAGATACGCAGTATTTT. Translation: CATSGGQGSSTDTQYF.

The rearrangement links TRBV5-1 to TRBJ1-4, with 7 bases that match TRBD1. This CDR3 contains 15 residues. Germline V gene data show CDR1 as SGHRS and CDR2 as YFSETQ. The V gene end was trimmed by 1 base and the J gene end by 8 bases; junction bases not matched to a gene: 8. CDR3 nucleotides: TGCGCCAGCAGCTTGACGGAGGGGGCCTGGGAAAAACTGTTTTTT. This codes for CASSLTEGAWEKLFF.

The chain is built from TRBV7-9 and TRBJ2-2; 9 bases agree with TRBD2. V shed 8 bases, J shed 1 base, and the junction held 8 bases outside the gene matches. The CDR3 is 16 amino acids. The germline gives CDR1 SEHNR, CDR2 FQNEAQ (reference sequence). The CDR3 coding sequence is TGTGCCAGCCCGCTAGCGGGACGGGGGAACACCGGGGAGCTGTTTTTT. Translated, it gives CASPLAGRGNTGELFF.